The T cell receptor (beta chain) under discussion was sequenced for a study of blood T cell repertoires in COVID-19. Across the study: Samples of COVID-19 (acute and convalescent) were obtained from the United States, Italy and Spain. T cells, B-cell-depleted T cells, or PBMCs supplied cDNA or gDNA.

Per the authors' pipeline: From reference gene primer amplification, estimates of nucleated cell counts were derived. TCRdb's copy holds only in-frame clones and misses some; the assay was immunoSEQ multiplex PCR. That table furnishes V, J and clone size, whereas the DNA furnished D and trimming. The sample holds some 290,000 clones, about nine tenths seen once. During active infection, Seattle patients enrolled and were then monitored through disease. The CDR3 covers 15 residues. Germline CDR1 and CDR2: SGHRS and YFSETQ. Trimming shortened V by 0 bases and J by 0 bases, and 6 bases separated the two germline ends.

The TCR was taken from a woman under 40 with COVID-19, enrolled during active disease. The V and J genes are TRBV5-1 and TRBJ1-4; D not resolved. The sample consisted of peripheral blood. CDR3 bases: TGCGCCAGCAGCTTGGGCTACGCAACTAATGAAAAACTGTTTTTT. This sequence encodes CASSLGYATNEKLFF.